These T cell receptor beta chains were read from a single sample in a study of blood T cell repertoires in COVID-19. Libraries were prepared by immunoSEQ multiplex PCR; TCRdb keeps only in-frame clonotypes and omits some of them. The sample holds around 400,000 clones; more than 85% are singletons and the top ten take about 0.86%. Material: PBMCs or T cells enriched from blood (not recorded which). The source is a woman between 35 and 50 years old who had been exposed to COVID-19. Each CDR3 is given with its conserved first and last residue. The D gene is left open where the match is weak. For some rows the clone size is stated as once, few or many, or as a class when expanded; others skip it.

D gene,clone size,V gene,J gene,CDR3 DNA,CDR3 protein
TRBD2,-,TRBV24-1,TRBJ2-1,TGTGCCACCAGTGACCCGAGACTAGCAGGCAATGAGCAGTTCTTC,CATSDPRLAGNEQFF
TRBD1,-,TRBV19,TRBJ2-2,TGTGCCAGTAGGATCGGGACAGGGCTTTCGGACACCGGGGAGCTGTTTTTT,CASRIGTGLSDTGELFF
TRBD2,-,TRBV9,TRBJ2-3,TGTGCCAGCAGCGTAGCTAGTACTAGCGGTTACACAGATACGCAGTATTTT,CASSVASTSGYTDTQYF
TRBD1,-,TRBV7-2,TRBJ1-5,TGTGCCAGCAGCCCCACAGGGGGGACCAATCAGCCCCAGCATTTT,CASSPTGGTNQPQHF
-,once,TRBV29-1,TRBJ1-2,TGCAGCGTTCTCAGGGGCAGTTATGGCTACACCTTC,CSVLRGSYGYTF
TRBD2,-,TRBV20-1,TRBJ2-4,TGCAGTGCTAGTTATCTCATTGGCGGGGGGGCCGTTACCAAAAACATTCAGTACTTC,CSASYLIGGGAVTKNIQYF
-,-,TRBV15,TRBJ1-1,TGTGCCACCAGCAGAGATAGGAACACTGAAGCTTTCTTT,CATSRDRNTEAFF
TRBD1,few,TRBV7-3,TRBJ1-1,TGTGCCAGCAGCTTGGCCCCCGTGTCTCTAGGGACAGGGGCCACTGAAGCTTTCTTT,CASSLAPVSLGTGATEAFF
TRBD2,-,TRBV7-2,TRBJ2-5,TGTGCCAGCAGCTTAAGGGGACTAAGGAGTATATACCAAGAGACCCAGTACTTC,CASSLRGLRSIYQETQYF
TRBD1,-,TRBV5-4,TRBJ2-5,TGTGCCAGCAGCCTGTTGGGCCAGGACAGGGTGCAAGAGACCCAGTACTTC,CASSLLGQDRVQETQYF
-,-,TRBV7-3,TRBJ1-3,TGTGCCAGCAGCGCTCAGGGTTCTGGAAACACCATATATTTT,CASSAQGSGNTIYF
TRBD2,-,TRBV18,TRBJ2-7,TGTGCCAGCTCACCTCGCCCCTCTAGCGGGGGGGTCGTGTACGAGCAGTACTTC,CASSPRPSSGGVVYEQYF
-,-,TRBV3-1/TRBV3-2,TRBJ1-2,TGTGCCAGCAGCCAAGTCTCGGGAGGAGGGGGCTACACCTTC,CASSQVSGGGGYTF
-,-,TRBV24-1,TRBJ2-1,TGTGCCACCAGTGATCAGCGGTCCTACAATGAGCAGTTCTTC,CATSDQRSYNEQFF
TRBD1,-,TRBV5-1,TRBJ1-4,TGCGCCAGCAGCCTGGAACTTTTGACAGGGTCGAATGAAAAACTGTTTTTT,CASSLELLTGSNEKLFF
-,-,TRBV5-1,TRBJ1-1,TGCGCCAGCAGCCTAACGACAGGCCGCACTGAAGCTTTCTTT,CASSLTTGRTEAFF
TRBD1,-,TRBV7-9,TRBJ2-5,TGTGCCAGCAGCTTAACAAGAACCGGGACAGGGGGAGAGACCCAGTACTTC,CASSLTRTGTGGETQYF
-,-,TRBV7-2,TRBJ1-2,TGTGCCAGCAGCTTTTCTCCGGTCTCTAACTATGGCTACACCTTC,CASSFSPVSNYGYTF
TRBD1,once,TRBV5-1,TRBJ1-1,TGCGCCAGCAGCTCCTCACCGGGACAGAAAGCTTTCTTT,CASSSSPGQKAFF
-,-,TRBV19,TRBJ1-5,TGTGCCAGTAGCCTCCGGAGGGGCAGAGGACCAGTCCAGCCCCAGCATTTT,CASSLRRGRGPVQPQHF
-,few,TRBV20-1,TRBJ1-1,TGCAGTGCTAGAGAGGGAGCTGAAGCTTTCTTT,CSAREGAEAFF
TRBD1,-,TRBV5-1,TRBJ1-2,TGCGCCAGCAGCCAGGGACAGGGGTCGAGTGGCTACACCTTC,CASSQGQGSSGYTF
TRBD1,-,TRBV5-8,TRBJ2-7,TGTGCCAGCAGCTTGGGTGGGACAGGGAATAGCGAGCAGTACTTC,CASSLGGTGNSEQYF
TRBD2,-,TRBV11-2,TRBJ2-7,TGTGCCAGCAGCTTAGATCGGGTCGGGGGGGCTTTCTACGAGCAGTACTTC,CASSLDRVGGAFYEQYF
-,-,TRBV5-1,TRBJ2-2,TGCGCCAGCAGCTTGGTTCGGGGGGCCCCGGGGAAGGCCGGGGAGCTGTTTTTT,CASSLVRGAPGKAGELFF
-,-,TRBV5-1,TRBJ1-4,TGCGCCAGCAGCTACGTTGAAGCGCGGGGCGAAAAACTGTTTTTT,CASSYVEARGEKLFF
-,-,TRBV2,TRBJ1-1,TGTGCCACCAGGGGACTGATCATGAACACTGAAGCTTTCTTT,CATRGLIMNTEAFF
-,-,TRBV7-6,TRBJ1-1,TGTGCCAGCAGCCCGCCCTCAGGAATGAACACTGAAGCTTTCTTT,CASSPPSGMNTEAFF
TRBD1,-,TRBV5-4,TRBJ1-2,TGTGCCAGCAGCGCCGGGACAGGGGCAGGGGGCTATGGCTACACCTTC,CASSAGTGAGGYGYTF